The present entry profiles one T cell receptor (beta chain) with its context. Its antigen is still unknown. In the same sample, other DNA sequences code for this CDR3. In the PCR, 60 Vbeta and 13 Jbeta primers were used. Assay used: immunoSEQ multiplex PCR; TCRdb lists only in-frame clones, some missing. The table has roughly 250,000 clones, around 66% seen once; the top ten hold under 2.5%. The data originate from a study of cytomegalovirus exposure and HLA in healthy donors. The overall study: Around four fifths of roughly 430 genotyped donors fell in the Caucasian-associated ancestry cluster. General study points: The authors later found HLA-associated TCR beta chains more clonally expanded than equally common others.

The V gene lost 2 bases and the J gene lost 5 bases, with 9 bases spanning the gap. The CDR3 contains 13 residues. Germline assignment: CDR1 SEHNR and CDR2 FQNEAQ (reference sequence). The chain couples TRBV7-9 to TRBJ1-1; possibly TRBD1 for D (5 bases). The clonotype comes from a female donor in good health and CMV-seronegative. Sample: PBMCs. CDR3 amino acids: CASSLSGGTEAFF. DNA of the CDR3: TGTGCCAGCAGCTTATCGGGGGGGACTGAAGCTTTCTTT.